This TCR beta chain is drawn from a study of blood T cell repertoires in COVID-19. Study as a whole: COVID-19 samples collected from the United States, Italy and Spain covered acute and convalescent phases. The analysed material was cDNA or gDNA that came from T cells, B-cell-depleted T cells, or PBMCs.

Only one count was recorded for this clone. Authors' analysis steps: Estimates of nucleated cell counts were drawn from the amplification of reference gene primers. Assay: immunoSEQ multiplex PCR; the TCRdb copy retains only in-frame clones and omits some. V and J calls and clone size are those listed in that table; D and trimming were worked out from the DNA. Of roughly 270,000 clones listed, around 90% are singletons. Sequencing input: peripheral blood. This clonotype was obtained from a man aged 18 to 30 with active or convalescent COVID-19.

In nucleotides, the CDR3 is TGTGCCAGCAGCCAGAGGCGGGGTAGTCAGCCCCAGCATTTT. Encoded protein: CASSQRRGSQPQHF. The rearrangement links TRBV7-2 to TRBJ1-5; no reliable D call. There are 14 residues in the CDR3. V gave up 5 bases and J gave up 6 bases, with 14 bases separating them. CDR1 and CDR2 (germline): SGHTA, FQGNSA.